This entry lists 22 T cell receptor beta chains sequenced from one sample in a study of TIL therapy for anti-PD-1-resistant metastatic lung cancer (dated by TCRdb to about 2021). TCR beta CDR3 regions were amplified from genomic DNA by bias-controlled multiplex PCR with the immunoSEQ v3 hsTCRB kit. What TCRdb holds here is the immuneACCESS table cut down to in-frame rearrangements. Part of the clones is not present; checked against another copy, under half of the missing clones reflect an unresolved V gene, and the others are unexplained. The sample includes roughly 20,000 clones, with about four fifths observed a single time. 2% to 2.5% of the sample comes from the top ten. Interpreted using the paper, the time point label stands for: pre-treatment sample, taken before nivolumab and TIL therapy. This material consisted of blood, taken at baseline. These TCRs come from a person aged 25 to 79 with non-small cell lung cancer.

The chain has TRBV5-1 and TRBJ1-1, with TRBD1 identical over 7 bases. Germline CDR1 and CDR2: SGHRS and YFSETQ. This CDR3 comprises 19 residues. After removal of 0 bases from V and 0 bases from J, the junction contained 14 bases not matched to a gene. The CDR3 protein is CASSLDLQGRGFVNTEAFF. The DNA for the CDR3 is TGCGCCAGCAGCTTGGATCTTCAGGGCAGGGGGTTTGTGAACACTGAAGCTTTCTTT. Looking up the rest from reference TRBV5-1 and TRBJ1-1 gives the full variable domain: KAGVTQTPRYLIKTRGQQVTLSCSPISGHRSVSWYQQTPGQGLQFLFEYFSETQRNKGNFPGRFSGRQFSNSRSEMNVSTLELGDSALYLCASSLDLQGRGFVNTEAFFGQGTRLTVV.

This sequence joins TRBV7-9 and TRBJ1-5, with a tentative D call TRBD1 (6 bases). V lost 1 base and J 6 bases, leaving 10 bases between the germline ends. The V gene's germline CDR1 is SEHNR and CDR2 FQNEAQ (reference sequence). The CDR3 runs 14 residues. The CDR3 reads CASSLEGGGQPQHF. CDR3 nucleotides: TGTGCCAGCAGCTTAGAAGGGGGTGGTCAGCCCCAGCATTTT.

This clone was observed once. This rearrangement joins TRBV5-6 to TRBJ2-7, with 9 bases lining up with TRBD2. Losses at the gene ends were 3 bases for V and 2 bases for J; bases not matched to a gene: 6. This CDR3 is 15 amino acids long. From germline, CDR1 is SGHDT and CDR2 YYEEEE. The CDR3: CASSSRTSATYEQYF. CDR3 DNA: TGTGCCAGCAGCTCCCGGACTAGCGCAACCTACGAGCAGTACTTC.

The V and J genes are TRBV6-5 and TRBJ1-2; D unclear. Trimming took 4 bases from V and 3 from J, leaving 9 bases between them. The CDR3 consists of 13 residues. Germline values: CDR1 MNHEY, CDR2 SVGAGI. CDR3 loop: CASSFGVDYGYTF. CDR3 sequence (DNA): TGTGCCAGCAGTTTTGGGGTGGACTATGGCTACACCTTC.

This chain uses TRBV18 with TRBJ2-2, with D possibly called TRBD1 or TRBD2 (5 bases each). This CDR3 has 14 residues. CDR1 is KGHSH and CDR2 is LQKENI in the germline V gene. The V gene lost 6 bases and the J gene lost 4 bases, with 12 bases spanning the gap. DNA for the CDR3: TGTGCCAGCTCTATCGGGGCAGCCACCGGGGAGCTGTTTTTT. Translating gives CASSIGAATGELFF.

The chain uses TRBV19 and TRBJ1-5; the D is unclear. Germline V gives CDR1 LNHDA, CDR2 SQIVND (reference sequence). Deletions cut 5 bases from V and 0 bases from J, with 11 bases between. CDR3 length: 15 residues. The CDR3: CASSEKSYSNQPQHF. CDR3 bases: TGTGCCAGTAGTGAGAAGAGTTATAGCAATCAGCCCCAGCATTTT.

The chain is built from TRBV5-1 and TRBJ1-6, with D tentatively TRBD1 (6 bases). Germline V gene data show CDR1 as SGHRS and CDR2 as YFSETQ. V lost 2 bases, J lost 6 bases, and 9 bases lay in between. CDR3 length: 14 residues. The CDR3 DNA sequence: TGCGCCAGCAGCTTAGACAGGCTTAATTCACCCCTCCACTTT. Its protein is CASSLDRLNSPLHF.

The chain recombines TRBV7-2 with TRBJ2-3, with D perhaps TRBD1 or TRBD2 (5 bases each). The CDR3 has 16 amino acids. CDR1 is SGHTA, CDR2 FQGNSA, per germline. Trimming shortened V by 7 bases and J by 2 bases, and 19 bases separated the two germline ends. CDR3 nucleotides: TGTGCCAGCACCGAGATGGGGGAATCGTACACAGATACGCAGTATTTT. This sequence encodes CASTEMGESYTDTQYF.

V and J are TRBV4-3 and TRBJ1-4, with D uncertain. Germline V CDR1 and CDR2: LGHNA, YSLEER. The length of the CDR3 is 14 residues. Between the trimmed V and J ends, which lost 0 bases and 7 bases, there was a span of 9 bases. In nucleotides, the CDR3 is TGCGCCAGCAGCCAAGATACACGCAGTGAAAAACTGTTTTTT. This translates into CASSQDTRSEKLFF.

This chain links TRBV28 with TRBJ2-4; tentative D call: TRBD1 (6 bases). V was cut by 5 bases and J by 2 bases, with 13 bases left in between. CDR3 length: 15 residues. CDR1 and CDR2 (germline): MDHEN, SYDVKM. CDR3 residues: CASSLGQHTKNIQYF. As DNA, the CDR3 is TGTGCCAGCAGTCTTGGACAGCACACCAAAAACATTCAGTACTTC.

The rearrangement joins TRBV19 to TRBJ2-5; 7 bases fit TRBD2. The CDR3 sequence is 16 residues long. Germline lookup yields CDR1 LNHDA and CDR2 SQIVND (reference sequence). V lost 2 bases, J lost 1 base, and 7 bases stayed unmatched. The CDR3 bases are TGTGCCAGTAGTATATCGCCTAGCGGCGGCCAAGAGACCCAGTACTTC. Translated: CASSISPSGGQETQYF.

The gene calls are TRBV19 and TRBJ1-1; 10 nucleotides align to TRBD1. The CDR3 has 15 residues. The junction had 5 bases not matched to a gene; V was cut back by 1 base and J by 6 bases. Germline V lookup: CDR1 LNHDA, CDR2 SQIVND (reference sequence). The CDR3 loop is CASSIGQGAGSEAFF. Here the CDR3 DNA reads TGTGCCAGTAGTATAGGACAGGGGGCAGGGTCTGAAGCTTTCTTT.

The chain employs TRBV6-6 and TRBJ1-5, with unresolved D. The germline gives CDR1 MNHNY, CDR2 SVGAGI (reference sequence). This CDR3 is 13 amino acids long. With 6 bases removed from V and 4 bases from J, the gap between germline ends came to 10 bases. CDR3 loop: CASRETVNQPQHF. The CDR3, as DNA: TGTGCCAGCAGGGAGACTGTAAATCAGCCCCAGCATTTT.

There are a few counts of this clone. The rearrangement links TRBV7-2 to TRBJ2-1; D may be TRBD1 or TRBD2 (7 bases each). The germline V gene encodes CDR1 SGHTA and CDR2 FQGNSA. The CDR3 extends over 15 amino acids. V lost 5 bases to trimming and J lost 10 bases, with 21 bases between them. The CDR3 here is CASSMGGGPQEEQFF. CDR3 sequence (DNA): TGTGCCAGCAGCATGGGAGGGGGCCCCCAAGAAGAGCAGTTCTTC.

A single count supports this clone. The chain combines TRBV19 with TRBJ2-7; D is unresolved. The CDR3 has 13 residues. Germline values: CDR1 LNHDA, CDR2 SQIVND (reference sequence). V was clipped by 7 bases and J by 0 bases, with 10 bases between them. CDR3 sequence: CASKVPGSYEQYF. The CDR3 region has the DNA TGTGCCAGTAAGGTTCCAGGCTCCTACGAGCAGTACTTC.

The V and J genes are TRBV5-1 and TRBJ1-2; no definite D call. Trimming removed 5 bases from V and 4 bases from J, with 12 bases in between. Germline CDR1 and CDR2: SGHRS and YFSETQ. CDR3 length: 13 residues. DNA for the CDR3: TGCGCCAGCAGTTCGGAGGCAGGCTATGGCTACACCTTC. Translating it yields CASSSEAGYGYTF.

This chain links TRBV7-9 with TRBJ1-4; 10 bases map to TRBD1. CDR1 and CDR2 from the germline V gene are SEHNR and FQNEAQ (reference sequence). The CDR3 consists of 16 residues. The V and J ends lost 5 bases and 1 base, in that order; junction bases with no gene match: 4. Here the CDR3 reads CASSVGDRGTNEKLFF. The CDR3 bases are TGTGCCAGCAGCGTAGGGGACAGGGGAACTAATGAAAAACTGTTTTTT.

The chain couples TRBV29-1 to TRBJ2-5, with 7 bases matching TRBD1. The CDR3 spans 14 residues. Germline trimming cut 5 bases from V and 4 bases from J; bases unmatched to any gene: 10. CDR1 and CDR2 (germline): SQVTM, ANQGSEA. The CDR3 reads CSVQPGTAGETQYF. The CDR3 coding sequence is TGCAGCGTTCAACCCGGGACAGCAGGAGAGACCCAGTACTTC.

The chain joins TRBV5-1 to TRBJ2-5; 8 bases line up with TRBD2. V trimming: 4 bases; J trimming: 1 base; junction bases outside the gene matches: 3. The CDR3 totals 14 residues. Germline CDR1 SGHRS, CDR2 YFSETQ. The CDR3 is CASSLTSGQETQYF. CDR3 nucleotides: TGCGCCAGCAGCCTCACTAGCGGCCAAGAGACCCAGTACTTC.

The chain couples TRBV21-1 to TRBJ1-5; no DNA check was done on the table's D call, TRBD1. TRBV21-1 counts as a pseudogene. The CDR3 is made up of 18 amino acids. The CDR3 coding sequence is TGTGCCAGCAGCAAAGTATATGCACAGGGTTATAGCAATCAGCCCCAGCATTTT. Its translation: CASSKVYAQGYSNQPQHF.

The CDR3 nucleotides read TGTGCCAGCAGCGTAGACGGCTCATTCACAGATACGCAGTATTTT. Its protein product is CASSVDGSFTDTQYF. The chain recombines TRBV9 with TRBJ2-3; D unresolved. The CDR3 is 15 amino acids. Trimming pared 0 bases from V and 2 bases from J, leaving 10 bases between. CDR1 and CDR2 from the germline V gene are SGDLS and YYNGEE.

This rearrangement joins TRBV6-6 to TRBJ2-7; either TRBD1 or TRBD2 may fit D (5 bases each). The CDR3 loop spans 15 amino acids. Germline V gives CDR1 MNHNY, CDR2 SVGAGI (reference sequence). V dropped 0 bases and J dropped 5 bases, with 14 bases sitting between them. The CDR3 region is CASSYSRVRVNEQYF. CDR3 nucleotide sequence: TGTGCCAGCAGTTACTCGAGGGTCAGGGTCAACGAGCAGTACTTC.